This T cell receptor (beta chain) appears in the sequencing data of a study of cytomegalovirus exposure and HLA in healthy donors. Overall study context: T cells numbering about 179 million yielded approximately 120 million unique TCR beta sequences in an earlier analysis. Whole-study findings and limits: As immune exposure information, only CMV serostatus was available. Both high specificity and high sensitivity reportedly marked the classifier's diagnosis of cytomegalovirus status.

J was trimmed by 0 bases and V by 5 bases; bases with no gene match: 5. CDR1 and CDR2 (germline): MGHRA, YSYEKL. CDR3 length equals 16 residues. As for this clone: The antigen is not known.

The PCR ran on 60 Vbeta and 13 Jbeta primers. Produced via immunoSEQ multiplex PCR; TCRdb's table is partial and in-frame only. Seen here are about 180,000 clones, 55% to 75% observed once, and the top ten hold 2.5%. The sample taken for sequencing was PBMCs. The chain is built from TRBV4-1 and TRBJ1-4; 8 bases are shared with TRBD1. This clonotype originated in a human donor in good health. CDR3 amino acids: CASSYRQGTTNEKLFF. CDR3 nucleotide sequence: TGCGCCAGCAGCTACCGACAGGGGACAACTAATGAAAAACTGTTTTTT.